This TCR beta chain was sequenced for a study of T cell changes during pregnancy in multiple sclerosis. TCRdb's table, derived via immunoSEQ multiplex PCR, lists solely in-frame clones and lacks some. The sample lists tens of thousands of clones; 94% were seen once. V was cut by 6 bases and J by 7 bases, with 13 bases left in between. In germline, CDR1 is MNHEY, CDR2 SMNVEV (reference sequence). This CDR3 contains 13 residues. This specimen consisted of CD8+ T cells from peripheral blood mononuclear cells, obtained before pregnancy. This receptor was identified in a female donor with multiple sclerosis, enrolled in a pregnancy study. J is TRBJ2-1 and V is TRBV27; tentatively, D is TRBD1 (6 bases). DNA of the CDR3: TGTGCCAGCAGAACTCCTAGGGGGAATGAGCAGTTCTTC. Its translation is CASRTPRGNEQFF.